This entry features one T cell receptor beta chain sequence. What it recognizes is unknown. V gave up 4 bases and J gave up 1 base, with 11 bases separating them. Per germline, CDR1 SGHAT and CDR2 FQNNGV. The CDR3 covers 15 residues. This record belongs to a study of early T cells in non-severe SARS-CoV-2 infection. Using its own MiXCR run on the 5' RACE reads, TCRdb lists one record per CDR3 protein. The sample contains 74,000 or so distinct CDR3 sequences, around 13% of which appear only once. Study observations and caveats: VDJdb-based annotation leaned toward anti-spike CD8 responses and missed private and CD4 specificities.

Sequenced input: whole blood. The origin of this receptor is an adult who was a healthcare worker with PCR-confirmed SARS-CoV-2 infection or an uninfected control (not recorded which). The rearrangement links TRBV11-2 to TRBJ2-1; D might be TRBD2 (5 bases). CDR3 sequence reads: CASSSGIYSYNEQFF. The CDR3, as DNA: TGTGCCAGCAGCTCGGGAATTTATTCCTACAATGAGCAGTTCTTC.